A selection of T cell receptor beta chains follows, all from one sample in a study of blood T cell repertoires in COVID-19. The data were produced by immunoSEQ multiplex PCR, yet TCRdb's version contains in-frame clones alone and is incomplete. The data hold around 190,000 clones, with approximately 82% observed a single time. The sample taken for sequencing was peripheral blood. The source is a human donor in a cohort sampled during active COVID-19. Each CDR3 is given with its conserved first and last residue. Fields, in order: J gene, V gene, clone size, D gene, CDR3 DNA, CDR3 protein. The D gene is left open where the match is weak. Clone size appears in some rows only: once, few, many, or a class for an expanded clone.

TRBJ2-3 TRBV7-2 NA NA TGTGCCAGCAGCTTAAGCGGGTCCGCAGATACGCAGTATTTT CASSLSGSADTQYF
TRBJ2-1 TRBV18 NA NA TGTGCCAGCTCACCGACGGGAAATGAGCAGTTCTTC CASSPTGNEQFF
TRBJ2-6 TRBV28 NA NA TGTGCCAGCAGTCTGACGGGCTCTGGGGCCAACGTCCTGACTTTC CASSLTGSGANVLTF
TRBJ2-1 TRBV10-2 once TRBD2 TGCGCCAGCACTACCGGGACTAGCGGGAAGGAGCAGTTCTTC CASTTGTSGKEQFF
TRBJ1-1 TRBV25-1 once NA TGTGCCAGCAGGAACAGGGCTTCTTCGGGTGAAGCTTTCTTT CASRNRASSGEAFF
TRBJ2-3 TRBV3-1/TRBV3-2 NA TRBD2 TGTGCCAGCAGCCAAGAGGGCGGGAGGGACACAGATACGCAGTATTTT CASSQEGGRDTDTQYF
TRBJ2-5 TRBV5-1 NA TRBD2 TGCGCCAGCAGCTCCTTAGCGGGACCGCAAGAGACCCAGTACTTC CASSSLAGPQETQYF
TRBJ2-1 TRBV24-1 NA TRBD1 TGTGCCACCAGTGATCCGGACAGGGACTACAATGAGCAGTTCTTC CATSDPDRDYNEQFF
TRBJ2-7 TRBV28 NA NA TGTGCCAGCAGTCCCCCAGCAGGGGCCTACGAGCAGTACTTC CASSPPAGAYEQYF
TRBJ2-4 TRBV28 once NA TGTGCCAGCAGTCCCGTTCAATTACTAGCCAAAAACATTCAGTACTTC CASSPVQLLAKNIQYF
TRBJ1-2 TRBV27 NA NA TGTGCCAGCAGCCCCAGGGGTAACTATGGCTACACCTTC CASSPRGNYGYTF
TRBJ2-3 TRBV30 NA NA TGTGCCTGGAGTAGGGGATTTACAAGCACAGATACGCAGTATTTT CAWSRGFTSTDTQYF
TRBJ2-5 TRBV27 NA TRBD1 TGTGCCAGCAGTTGGACAGGGAGGGAGACCCAGTACTTC CASSWTGRETQYF
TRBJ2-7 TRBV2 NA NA TGTGCCAGCAGTTACAATGGACAGACAGACTACGAGCAGTACTTC CASSYNGQTDYEQYF
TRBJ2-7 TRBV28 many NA TGTGCCAGCAGTTTAGTGAGATTACGGGAGCGGGCGAGCTCCTACGAGCAGTACTTC CASSLVRLRERASSYEQYF
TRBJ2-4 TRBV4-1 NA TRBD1 TGCGCCAGCAGCCAAGCAACACAGGGGGCGAGGGGTAAGATCTTC CASSQATQGARGKIF
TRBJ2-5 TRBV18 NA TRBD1 TGTGCCAGCTCACTAACGACAGGGTTTAGAGAGACCCAGTACTTC CASSLTTGFRETQYF
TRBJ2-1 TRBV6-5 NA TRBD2 TGTGCCAGCAGACTAGCGGACTCCTACAATGAGCAGTTCTTC CASRLADSYNEQFF
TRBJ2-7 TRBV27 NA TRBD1 TGTGCCAGCAGCAGTCCAAGGACAGGGGTTCCTTACGAGCAGTACTTC CASSSPRTGVPYEQYF
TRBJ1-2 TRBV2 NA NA TGTGCCAGCATTACCGAAAGGGGCGGCGGGGGAGGCTACACCTTC CASITERGGGGGYTF
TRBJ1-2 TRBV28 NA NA TGTGCCAGCAGTTCGACGACACCCTATGGCTACACCTTC CASSSTTPYGYTF
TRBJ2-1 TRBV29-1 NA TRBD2 TGCAGCACCACTGGTTGGCCGGGACTAGCGCCTAGTGTTTACAATGAGCAGTTCTTC CSTTGWPGLAPSVYNEQFF
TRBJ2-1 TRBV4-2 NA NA TGTGCCAGCAGCCAAGGGCCAAGGTTAGGCGGGACTCCAGACATGGTGTGGAGGGGTGAGCAGTTCTTC CASSQGPRLGGTPDMVWRGEQFF
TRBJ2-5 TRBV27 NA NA TGTGCCAGCAGTTTATCTAGGGGAGAGACCCAGTACTTC CASSLSRGETQYF
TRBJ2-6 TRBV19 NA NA TGTGCCACCCGGGACATAAACTCTGGGGCCAACGTCCTGACTTTC CATRDINSGANVLTF
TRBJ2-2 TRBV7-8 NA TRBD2 TGTGCCAGCAGCTTAAAGCGGGAGGGAACCGGGGAGCTGTTTTTT CASSLKREGTGELFF
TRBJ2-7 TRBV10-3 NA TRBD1 TGTGCCATCAGTCCCGGGACAGACTACGAGCAGTACTTC CAISPGTDYEQYF
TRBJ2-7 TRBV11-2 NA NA TGTGCCAGCAGCCCTCAGGGCCACGAGCAGTACTTC CASSPQGHEQYF
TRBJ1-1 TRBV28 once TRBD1 TGTGCCAGCAGATCAGGGGGACGGAACACTGAAGCTTTCTTT CASRSGGRNTEAFF
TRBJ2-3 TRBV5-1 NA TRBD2 TGCGCCAGCAGCACGACTAGCGGTTCTAGCACAGATACGCAGTATTTT CASSTTSGSSTDTQYF
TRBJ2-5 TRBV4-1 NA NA TGCGCCAGCAGCCAAGTTTACCTAGTGGGGACCCAGTACTTC CASSQVYLVGTQYF
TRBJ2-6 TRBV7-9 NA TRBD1 TGTGCCAGCAGCACCGACAGGGCTGGGGCCAACGTCCTGACTTTC CASSTDRAGANVLTF
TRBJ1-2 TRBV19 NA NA TGTGCCAGTAGTATAGATTACATCTCGTATGGCTACACCTTC CASSIDYISYGYTF
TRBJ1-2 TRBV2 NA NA TGTGCCAGCAGTATCACAGTTAGTTATGGCTACACCTTC CASSITVSYGYTF
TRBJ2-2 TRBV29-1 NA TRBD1 TGCAGCGTTGGACAGGGCTTAACCGGGGAGCTGTTTTTT CSVGQGLTGELFF
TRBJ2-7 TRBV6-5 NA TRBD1 TGTGCCAGCAGAATGCTTGGGACAGGGGCCTACGAGCAGTACTTC CASRMLGTGAYEQYF
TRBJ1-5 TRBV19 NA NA TGTGCCAGTAGGCCCACGTGGGGGGGCAATCAGCCCCAGCATTTT CASRPTWGGNQPQHF
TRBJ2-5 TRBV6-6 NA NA TGTGCCAGCAGCCAAGATTTTCAGGGGGAGACCCAGTACTTC CASSQDFQGETQYF
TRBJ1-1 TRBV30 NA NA TGTGCCTGGAACCGGGGGGACACTGAAGCTTTCTTT CAWNRGDTEAFF